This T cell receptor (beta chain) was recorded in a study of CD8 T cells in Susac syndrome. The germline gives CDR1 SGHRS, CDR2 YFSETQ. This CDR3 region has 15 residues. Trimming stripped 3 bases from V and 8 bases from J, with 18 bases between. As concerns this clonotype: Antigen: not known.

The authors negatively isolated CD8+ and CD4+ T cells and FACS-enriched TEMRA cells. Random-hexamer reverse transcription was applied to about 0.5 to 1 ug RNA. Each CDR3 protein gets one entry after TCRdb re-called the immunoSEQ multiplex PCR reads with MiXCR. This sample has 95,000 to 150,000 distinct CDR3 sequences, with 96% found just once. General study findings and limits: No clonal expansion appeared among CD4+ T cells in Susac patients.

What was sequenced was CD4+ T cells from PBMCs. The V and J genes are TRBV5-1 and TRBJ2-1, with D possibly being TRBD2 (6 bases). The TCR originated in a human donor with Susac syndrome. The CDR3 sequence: CASSSGTSAGDEQFF. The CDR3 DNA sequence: TGCGCCAGCAGCTCCGGGACTTCTGCGGGCGATGAGCAGTTCTTC.